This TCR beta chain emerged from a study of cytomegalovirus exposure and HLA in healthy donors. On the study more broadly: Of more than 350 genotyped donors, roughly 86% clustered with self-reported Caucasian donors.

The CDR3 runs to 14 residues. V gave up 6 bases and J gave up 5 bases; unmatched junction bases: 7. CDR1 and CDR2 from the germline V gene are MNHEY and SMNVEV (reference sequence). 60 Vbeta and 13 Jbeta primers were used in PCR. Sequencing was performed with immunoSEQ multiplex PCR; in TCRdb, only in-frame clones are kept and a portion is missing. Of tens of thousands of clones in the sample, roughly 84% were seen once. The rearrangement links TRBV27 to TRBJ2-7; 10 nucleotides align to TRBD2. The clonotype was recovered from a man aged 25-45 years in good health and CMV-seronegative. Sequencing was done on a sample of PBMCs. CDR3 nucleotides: TGTGCCAGCAGCAGATTTAGCGGGGGGAACGAGCAGTACTTC. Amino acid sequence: CASSRFSGGNEQYF.